This T cell receptor beta chain was observed in a study of blood T cells in healthy people across ages. Study context: Using template switching, researchers captured about one barcoded beta molecule for each two T cells.

Through a sample-barcoded 5' primer and a J-beta primer mix, a second PCR was run for roughly 6 to 12 cycles. TCRdb recomputed calls from the 5' RACE reads with MiXCR, one row per CDR3 protein. The data hold roughly 1,700,000 distinct CDR3 sequences, with 28% observed a single time. V lost 5 bases to trimming and J lost 5 bases; unmatched junction nucleotides: 14. The CDR3 has 16 amino acids. CDR1 is SGHAT, CDR2 FQNNGV, per germline. This clonotype was seen more than once but under ten times. This TCR derives from a young woman in good health. Sequencing was performed on blood. The chain combines TRBV11-2 with TRBJ2-5; 7 nucleotides line up with TRBD2. CDR3 DNA sequence: TGTGCCAGCAGCCCCGGGAGCACTAGCGCCGCGGAGACCCAGTACTTC. This translates into CASSPGSTSAAETQYF.